A single sample gave rise to the 16 T cell receptor beta chains below, sequenced in a study of T cells in Graves' hyperthyroidism and ophthalmopathy. RNA transcripts gave rise to amplified TCR beta CDR3 regions. First-round RT-PCR targeting the TCR CDR3 was performed with the HTBI primer set. TCRdb itself ran the multiplex PCR reads through MiXCR, one entry per CDR3 protein. The repertoire includes hundreds of thousands of distinct CDR3 sequences, approximately 14% of them detected once, and 20% to 25% sits in the top ten. Sequencing used blood. All receptors come from a woman aged 25-40 years with Graves' hyperthyroidism.

This clonotype occurred many times. This chain connects TRBV20-1 to TRBJ2-1; the match to TRBD2 covers 7 bases. Germline V CDR1 and CDR2: DFQATT, SNEGSKA (reference sequence). V was pared by 6 bases and J by 0 bases, with 8 bases of the junction left unmatched. The CDR3 runs 15 residues. CDR3 DNA sequence: TGCAGTGCGAGACCCCCTAGCGGCTCCTACAATGAGCAGTTCTTC. It translates to CSARPPSGSYNEQFF.

At least ten counts were recorded for this clonotype. V and J are TRBV12-3 or TRBV12-4 and TRBJ2-5; 7 bases align to TRBD1. The ends lost 1 base at V and 4 bases at J; junction bases unmatched: 6. The CDR3 has 15 amino acids. This CDR3 is CASSLGDSQLETQYF. The CDR3 nucleotides read TGTGCCAGCAGTTTAGGGGACAGCCAACTAGAGACCCAGTACTTC.

This CDR3 reads CASSGQSTGELFF. CDR3 in DNA: TGTGCCAGCAGTGGACAGTCAACCGGGGAGCTGTTTTTT. This chain connects TRBV7-9 to TRBJ2-2; possibly TRBD1 for D (6 bases). The V and J ends lost 6 bases and 5 bases respectively, with 10 bases between them. Germline lookup yields CDR1 SEHNR and CDR2 FQNEAQ (reference sequence). CDR3 length: 13 amino acids. Supplemented by reference TRBV7-9 and TRBJ2-2, the full variable domain reads DTGVSQNPRHKITKRGQNVTFRCDPISEHNRLYWYRQTLGQGPEFLTYFQNEAQLEKSRLLSDRFSAERPKGSFSTLEIQRTEQGDSAMYLCASSGQSTGELFFGEGSRLTVL.

This clonotype was found a few times. The gene calls are TRBV19 and TRBJ2-1; 8 bases fit TRBD2. V lost 9 bases, J lost 1 base, and 2 bases stayed unmatched. CDR1 is LNHDA and CDR2 is SQIVND in the germline V gene (reference sequence). The CDR3 extends over 13 amino acids. The CDR3 sequence: CASRGGSYNEQFF. The CDR3 DNA reads TGTGCCAGCCGGGGGGGGTCCTACAATGAGCAGTTCTTC.

The table lists this clonotype with many counts. The V gene is TRBV28, the J gene TRBJ2-7, with TRBD2 matching over 9 bases. The junction had 10 bases not matched to a gene; V was cut back by 4 bases and J by 6 bases. Germline assignment: CDR1 MDHEN and CDR2 SYDVKM. The CDR3 is 15 residues long. The CDR3 DNA sequence: TGTGCCAGCAGTTCCCCAGCGGGAGGACTCTTCGAGCAGTACTTC. It translates to CASSSPAGGLFEQYF. Filled out from reference TRBV28 and TRBJ2-7, the complete variable domain reads DVKVTQSSRYLVKRTGEKVFLECVQDMDHENMFWYRQDPGLGLRLIYFSYDVKMKEKGDIPEGYSVSREKKERFSLILESASTNQTSMYLCASSSPAGGLFEQYFGPGTRLTVT.

Ten or more counts support this clonotype. The chain joins TRBV5-1 to TRBJ2-3; TRBD2 matches 11 bases. There are 17 residues in the CDR3. Losses at the gene ends were 2 bases for V and 0 bases for J; bases not matched to a gene: 5. Germline CDR1 and CDR2: SGHRS and YFSETQ. The CDR3 DNA reads TGCGCCAGCAGCTTTCCGACTAGCGGGACTAGCACAGATACGCAGTATTTT. Protein product: CASSFPTSGTSTDTQYF.

This clonotype has more than one count but fewer than ten. The chain carries TRBV20-1 and TRBJ2-1; 7 bases are a match to TRBD1. The germline CDR1 and CDR2 sequences are DFQATT and SNEGSKA (reference sequence). After removal of 5 bases from V and 6 bases from J, the junction contained 10 bases not matched to a gene. This CDR3 is 14 amino acids long. The CDR3 coding sequence is TGCAGTGCTCGCAGGGGGTTCACCCCCAATGAGCAGTTCTTC. It yields the protein CSARRGFTPNEQFF.

At least ten counts were recorded for this clonotype. The chain is built from TRBV2 and TRBJ2-1, with 11 bases identical to TRBD1. This CDR3 contains 14 residues. Trimming cost V 6 bases and J 8 bases; bases outside gene matches: 6. Germline lookup yields CDR1 SNHLY and CDR2 FYNNEI. The chain's CDR3 is CASRTLGQGDEQFF. CDR3 sequence (DNA): TGTGCCAGCAGAACCCTGGGACAGGGGGATGAGCAGTTCTTC. The whole variable domain, filled in from reference TRBV2 and TRBJ2-1, reads EPEVTQTPSHQVTQMGQEVILRCVPISNHLYFYWYRQILGQKVEFLVSFYNNEISEKSEIFDDQFSVERPDGSNFTLKIRSTKLEDSAMYFCASRTLGQGDEQFFGPGTRLTVL.

This clonotype was detected ten times or more. The CDR3, as DNA: TGTGCCAGCAGTTCGTATCGACTAGCGGGAGACGAGCAGTTCTTC. Translated, it gives CASSSYRLAGDEQFF. This chain connects TRBV12-3 or TRBV12-4 to TRBJ2-1; 12 bases match TRBD2. Trimming removed 4 bases from V and 10 bases from J; junction bases left unmatched: 8. This CDR3 spans 15 amino acids.

This clonotype was counted at least ten times. The chain carries TRBV28 and TRBJ2-1, with D perhaps being TRBD1 or TRBD2 (5 bases each). The CDR3 spans 15 residues. Between the trimmed V and J ends, which lost 6 bases and 2 bases, there was a span of 14 bases. Germline V gene data show CDR1 as MDHEN and CDR2 as SYDVKM. The CDR3 spells CASRAFGTAYNEQFF. The CDR3 DNA sequence: TGTGCCAGCAGAGCTTTCGGGACCGCCTACAATGAGCAGTTCTTC.

Many counts were recorded for this clonotype. This sequence joins TRBV28 and TRBJ1-1, with D possibly matching TRBD1 (5 bases). Trimming cost V 3 bases and J 1 base, with 15 bases left between them. Germline CDR1 reads MDHEN; CDR2 reads SYDVKM. This CDR3 region has 16 residues. The chain's CDR3 is CASSFRAWYSNTEAFF. The CDR3 DNA reads as TGTGCCAGCAGTTTCAGGGCCTGGTATTCGAACACTGAAGCTTTCTTT.

The rearrangement links TRBV4-1 to TRBJ2-1; 10 bases agree with TRBD1. The V gene end was trimmed by 1 base and the J gene end by 0 bases; junction bases not matched to a gene: 6. The CDR3 has 18 residues. Germline CDR1 reads MGHRA; CDR2 reads YSYEKL. The CDR3 nucleotides are TGCGCCAGCAGCCAAGTCCTCCGGGACAGGGGCTCCTACAATGAGCAGTTCTTC. As protein: CASSQVLRDRGSYNEQFF.

This clonotype was counted ten times or more. V usage is TRBV28 and J usage is TRBJ2-4, with TRBD2 as a possible D gene (6 bases). Germline values: CDR1 MDHEN, CDR2 SYDVKM. Trimming stripped 3 bases from V and 8 bases from J, with 11 bases between. The CDR3 loop spans 13 amino acids. CDR3 DNA sequence: TGTGCCAGCAGTTTTGGAAGGGAGGACATTCAGTACTTC. Protein: CASSFGREDIQYF.

This clonotype was seen more than once but under ten times. The rearrangement joins TRBV7-2 to TRBJ2-2; D is undetermined. The V and J ends lost 5 bases and 5 bases respectively, with 9 bases between them. CDR3 size: 13 residues. The V gene's germline CDR1 is SGHTA and CDR2 FQGNSA. The CDR3 bases are TGTGCCAGCAGCCTACACTCGACCGGGGAGCTGTTTTTT. It translates to CASSLHSTGELFF.

CDR3 DNA sequence: TGTGCCAGCAGCCACATGGACAGGGGGAACACAGATACGCAGTATTTT. It yields the protein CASSHMDRGNTDTQYF. The rearrangement links TRBV3-1 to TRBJ2-3, with 10 bases aligning to TRBD1. J was trimmed by 2 bases and V by 3 bases; bases with no gene match: 5. CDR3 length: 16 residues. Germline V lookup: CDR1 LGHDT, CDR2 YNNKEL (reference sequence).

J is TRBJ2-7 and V is TRBV19; 8 bases are a match to TRBD1. The CDR3 consists of 14 residues. V lost 5 bases, J lost 2 bases, and 5 bases stayed unmatched. The V gene's germline CDR1 is LNHDA and CDR2 SQIVND (reference sequence). The CDR3 DNA reads TGTGCCAGTAGTCAGGACAGGGCGACCTACGAGCAGTACTTC. Its translation is CASSQDRATYEQYF.